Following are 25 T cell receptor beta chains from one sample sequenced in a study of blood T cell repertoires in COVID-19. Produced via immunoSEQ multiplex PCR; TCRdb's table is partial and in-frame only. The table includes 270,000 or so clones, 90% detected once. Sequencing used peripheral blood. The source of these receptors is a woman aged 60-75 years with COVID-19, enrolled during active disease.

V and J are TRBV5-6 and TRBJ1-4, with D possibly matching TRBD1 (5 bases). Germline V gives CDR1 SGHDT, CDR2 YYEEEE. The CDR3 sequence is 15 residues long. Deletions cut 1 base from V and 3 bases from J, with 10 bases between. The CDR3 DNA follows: TGTGCCAGCAGCTTGCAAGGGGCCCCTAATGAAAAACTGTTTTTT. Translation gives CASSLQGAPNEKLFF.

The CDR3 region has the DNA TGTGCCAGCAGGGACACAGGGGCGTCCTACGAGCAGTACTTC. Amino acids: CASRDTGASYEQYF. The chain joins TRBV6-5 to TRBJ2-7; 7 bases line up with TRBD1. The germline V gene encodes CDR1 MNHEY and CDR2 SVGAGI. Trimming took 6 bases from V and 1 from J; bases not matched to a gene: 6. The CDR3 runs to 14 residues.

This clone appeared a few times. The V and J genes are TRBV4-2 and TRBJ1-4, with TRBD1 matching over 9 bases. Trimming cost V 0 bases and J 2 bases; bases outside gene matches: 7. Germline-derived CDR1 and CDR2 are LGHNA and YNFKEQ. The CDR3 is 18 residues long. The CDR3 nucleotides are TGTGCCAGCAGCCAAGATTCAGCGACAGGGGGGACTAATGAAAAACTGTTTTTT. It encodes CASSQDSATGGTNEKLFF.

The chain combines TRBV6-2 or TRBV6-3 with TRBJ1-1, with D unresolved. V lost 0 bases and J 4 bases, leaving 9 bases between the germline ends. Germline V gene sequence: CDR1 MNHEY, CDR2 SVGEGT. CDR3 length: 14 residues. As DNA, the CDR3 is TGTGCCAGCAGTTACTCAGGCGGGCCCACTGAAGCTTTCTTT. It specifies CASSYSGGPTEAFF.

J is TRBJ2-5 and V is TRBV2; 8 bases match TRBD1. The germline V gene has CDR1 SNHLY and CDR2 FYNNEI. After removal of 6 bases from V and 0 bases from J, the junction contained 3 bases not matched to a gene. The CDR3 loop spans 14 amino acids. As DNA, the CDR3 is TGTGCCAGCAGCCGGGACAGGAACCAAGAGACCCAGTACTTC. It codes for CASSRDRNQETQYF.

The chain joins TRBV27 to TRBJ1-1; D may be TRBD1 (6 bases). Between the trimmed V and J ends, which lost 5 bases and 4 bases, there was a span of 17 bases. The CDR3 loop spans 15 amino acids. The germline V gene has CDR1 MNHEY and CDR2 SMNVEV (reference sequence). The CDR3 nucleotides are TGTGCCAGCAGTGCCACGACAGGCTGGCGCACTGAAGCTTTCTTT. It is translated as CASSATTGWRTEAFF.

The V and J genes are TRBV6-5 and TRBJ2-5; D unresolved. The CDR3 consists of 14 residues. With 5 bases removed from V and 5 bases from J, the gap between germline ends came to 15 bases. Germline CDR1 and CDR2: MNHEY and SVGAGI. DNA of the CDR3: TGTGCCAGCAGTAAGATCCTCGATCGGGAGACCCAGTACTTC. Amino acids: CASSKILDRETQYF.

DNA for the CDR3: TGTGCCAGCACAGGCCGTTACGGCTACACCTTC. Protein product: CASTGRYGYTF. This chain joins TRBV2 and TRBJ1-2; no reliable D call. The CDR3 spans 11 residues. Germline CDR1 and CDR2: SNHLY and FYNNEI. The V end was cut by 7 bases, the J end by 8 bases, with 11 bases between.

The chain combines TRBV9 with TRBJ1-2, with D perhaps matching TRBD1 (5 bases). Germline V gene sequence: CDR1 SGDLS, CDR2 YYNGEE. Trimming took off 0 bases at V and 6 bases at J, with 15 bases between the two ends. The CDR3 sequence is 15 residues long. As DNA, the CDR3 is TGTGCCAGCAGCGTAGAGGATACAGGATTCAATGGCTACACCTTC. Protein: CASSVEDTGFNGYTF.

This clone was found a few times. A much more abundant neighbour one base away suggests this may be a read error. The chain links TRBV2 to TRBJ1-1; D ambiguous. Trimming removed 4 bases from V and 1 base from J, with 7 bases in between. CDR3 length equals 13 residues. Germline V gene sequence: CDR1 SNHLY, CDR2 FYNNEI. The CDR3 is CASSASPNTEAFF. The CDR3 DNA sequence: TGTGCCAGCAGTGCAAGCCCGAACACTGAAGCTTTCTTT.

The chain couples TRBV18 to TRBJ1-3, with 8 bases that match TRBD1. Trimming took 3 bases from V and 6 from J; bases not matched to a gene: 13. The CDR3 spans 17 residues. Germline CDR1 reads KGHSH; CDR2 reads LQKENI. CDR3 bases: TGTGCCAGCTCACCCCTTGACAGGGGCCTTCTAGAAAACACCATATATTTT. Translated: CASSPLDRGLLENTIYF.

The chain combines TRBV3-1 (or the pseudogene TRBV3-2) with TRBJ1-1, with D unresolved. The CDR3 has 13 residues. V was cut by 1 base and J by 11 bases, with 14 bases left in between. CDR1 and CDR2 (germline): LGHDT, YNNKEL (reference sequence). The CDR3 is CASSQGGFESAFF. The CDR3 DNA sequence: TGTGCCAGCAGCCAAGGCGGGTTTGAGTCGGCTTTCTTT.

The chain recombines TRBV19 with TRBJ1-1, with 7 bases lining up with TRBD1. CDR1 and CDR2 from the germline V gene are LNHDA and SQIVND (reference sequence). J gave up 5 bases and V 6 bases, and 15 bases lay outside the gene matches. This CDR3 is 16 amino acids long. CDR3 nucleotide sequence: TGTGCCAGTAGGTTGAAGGGGGCAGAATCGAATACTGAAGCTTTCTTT. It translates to CASRLKGAESNTEAFF.

The CDR3 region is CASGLSIAISTDTQYF. As DNA, the CDR3 is TGTGCTAGTGGTTTGTCCATAGCAATAAGCACAGATACGCAGTATTTT. This sequence joins TRBV12-5 and TRBJ2-3, with no clear D. The ends were cut back, 2 bases at V and 0 bases at J, with 12 bases in the middle. The germline CDR1 and CDR2 sequences are LGHNT and FRNRAP. The CDR3 loop spans 16 amino acids.

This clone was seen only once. The DNA for the CDR3 is TGCGCCAGCAATCAGATGAGGTATTCGGGGACTTCCACAGATACGCAGTATTTT. This codes for CASNQMRYSGTSTDTQYF. The chain employs TRBV5-1 and TRBJ2-3; D is perhaps TRBD2 (6 bases). Trimming stripped 6 bases from V and 2 bases from J, with 25 bases between. Germline CDR1 reads SGHRS; CDR2 reads YFSETQ. The CDR3 covers 18 residues.

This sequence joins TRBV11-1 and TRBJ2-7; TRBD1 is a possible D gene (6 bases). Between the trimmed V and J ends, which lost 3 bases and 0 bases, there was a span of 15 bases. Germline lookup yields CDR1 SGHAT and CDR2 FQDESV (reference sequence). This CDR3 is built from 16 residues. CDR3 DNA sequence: TGTGCCAGCAGCTTTTCCCCAGGGGCGAGCTCCTACGAGCAGTACTTC. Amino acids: CASSFSPGASSYEQYF.

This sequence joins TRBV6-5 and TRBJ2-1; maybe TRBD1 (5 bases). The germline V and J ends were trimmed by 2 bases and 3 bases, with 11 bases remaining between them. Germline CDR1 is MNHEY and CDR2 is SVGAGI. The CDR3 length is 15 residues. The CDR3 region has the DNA TGTGCCAGCAGTTACGGGCAGGGCATCTACAATGAGCAGTTCTTC. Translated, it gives CASSYGQGIYNEQFF.

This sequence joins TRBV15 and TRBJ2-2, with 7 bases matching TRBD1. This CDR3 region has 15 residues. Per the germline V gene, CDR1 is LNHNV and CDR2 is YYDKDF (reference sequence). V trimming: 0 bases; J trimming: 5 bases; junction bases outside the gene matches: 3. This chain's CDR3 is CATSREDRDTGELFF. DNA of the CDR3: TGTGCCACCAGCAGAGAAGACAGGGATACCGGGGAGCTGTTTTTT.

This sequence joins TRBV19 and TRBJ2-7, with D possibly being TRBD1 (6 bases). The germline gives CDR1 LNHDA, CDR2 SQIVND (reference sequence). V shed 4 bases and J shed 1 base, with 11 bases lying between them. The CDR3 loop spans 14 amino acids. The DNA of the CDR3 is TGTGCCAGTAGTAGCCAAGGGGGATCCTACGAGCAGTACTTC. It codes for CASSSQGGSYEQYF.

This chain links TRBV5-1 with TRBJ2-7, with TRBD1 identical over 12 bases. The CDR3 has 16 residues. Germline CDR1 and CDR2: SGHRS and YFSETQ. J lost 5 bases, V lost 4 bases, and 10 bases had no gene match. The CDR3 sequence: CASSRTPGQGADEQYF. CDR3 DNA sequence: TGCGCCAGCAGCCGAACCCCGGGACAGGGGGCGGACGAGCAGTACTTC.

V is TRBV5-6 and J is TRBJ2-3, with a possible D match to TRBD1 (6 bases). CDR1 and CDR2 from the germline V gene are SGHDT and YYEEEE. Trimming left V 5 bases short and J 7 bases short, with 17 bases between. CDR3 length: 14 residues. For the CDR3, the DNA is TGTGCCAGCAGTACCGGGACATCGTTGAATACGCAGTATTTT. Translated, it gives CASSTGTSLNTQYF.

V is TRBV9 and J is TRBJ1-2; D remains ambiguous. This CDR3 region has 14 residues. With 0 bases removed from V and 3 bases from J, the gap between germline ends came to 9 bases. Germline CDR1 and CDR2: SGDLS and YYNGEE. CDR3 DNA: TGTGCCAGCAGCGTAGATCGGGGTTACTATGGCTACACCTTC. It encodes CASSVDRGYYGYTF.

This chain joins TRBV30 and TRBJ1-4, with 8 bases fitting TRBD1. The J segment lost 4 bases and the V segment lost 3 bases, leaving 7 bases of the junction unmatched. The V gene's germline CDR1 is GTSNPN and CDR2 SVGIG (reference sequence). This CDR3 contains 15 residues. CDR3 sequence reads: CAWRRPGGNNEKLFF. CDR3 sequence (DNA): TGTGCCTGGAGAAGGCCAGGGGGCAATAATGAAAAACTGTTTTTT.

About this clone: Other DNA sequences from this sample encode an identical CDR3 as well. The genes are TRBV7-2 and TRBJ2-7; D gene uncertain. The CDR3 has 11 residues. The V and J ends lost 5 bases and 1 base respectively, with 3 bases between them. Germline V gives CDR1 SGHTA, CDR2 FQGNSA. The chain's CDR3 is CASSPSYEQYF. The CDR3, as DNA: TGTGCCAGCAGCCCTTCCTACGAGCAGTACTTC.

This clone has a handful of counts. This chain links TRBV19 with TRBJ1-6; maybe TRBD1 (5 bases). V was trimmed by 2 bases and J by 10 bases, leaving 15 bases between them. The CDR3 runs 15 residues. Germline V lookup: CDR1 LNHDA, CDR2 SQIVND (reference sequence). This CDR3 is CASSISNSHRSPLHF. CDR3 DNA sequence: TGTGCCAGTAGTATATCGAACTCCCACAGGTCACCCCTCCACTTT. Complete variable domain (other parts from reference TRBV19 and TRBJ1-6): DGGITQSPKYLFRKEGQNVTLSCEQNLNHDAMYWYRQDPGQGLRLIYYSQIVNDFQKGDIAEGYSVSREKKESFPLTVTSAQKNPTAFYLCASSISNSHRSPLHFGNGTRLTVT.